This T cell receptor beta chain was sequenced during a study of blood T cells in healthy people across ages. The CDR3 is 15 amino acids. The ends lost 6 bases at V and 6 bases at J; junction bases unmatched: 5. Points on this clonotype: A clone one base away is much larger, so this may be a read error.

Researchers collected around 11 milliliters of peripheral blood from every single donor. Primed by a sample-barcoded 5' primer and a J-beta primer mix, a second PCR proceeded for about 6 to 11 cycles. One entry per CDR3 protein, called by TCRdb with MiXCR from the 5' RACE reads. This table has hundreds of thousands of distinct CDR3 sequences, 56% appearing once. Material for sequencing was blood. The origin of this receptor is a man aged 40-49 years in good health. The rearrangement links TRBV12-3 or TRBV12-4 to TRBJ2-1; 13 bases match TRBD2. CDR3 sequence (DNA): TGTGCCAGCAGGGAACTAGCGGGGGGGCCCAATGAGCAGTTCTTC. Amino acids: CASRELAGGPNEQFF.